Listed here are 8 T cell receptor beta chains from one sample, sequenced in a study of post-analysis software for immune sequencing data. Points from the study as a whole: Four to six TRBV segments were more frequent in patients than controls; TRBV5-6, TRBV5-1 and TRBV20-1 belonged to this group.

Sequencing libraries made from TCR beta cDNA carried unique molecular identifiers. In TCRdb, the PCR reads were re-called with MiXCR into one record per CDR3 protein. The sample lists a few hundred thousand distinct CDR3 sequences, roughly 35% occurring once. For these receptors, no antigen is known. Sample: blood. Receptors originate from a girl under 18 with multiple sclerosis.

This chain joins TRBV20-1 and TRBJ2-5, with D perhaps matching TRBD1 (6 bases). This CDR3 contains 15 residues. V gave up 0 bases and J gave up 5 bases, with 16 bases separating them. The V gene's germline CDR1 is DFQATT and CDR2 SNEGSKA (reference sequence). The CDR3 here is CSARDSGTPRETQYF. Here the CDR3 DNA reads TGCAGTGCTAGAGATTCCGGGACACCGCGGGAGACCCAGTACTTC.

The V and J genes are TRBV7-3 and TRBJ2-2; D is undetermined. The length of the CDR3 is 16 residues. The V gene lost 5 bases and the J gene lost 0 bases, with 13 bases spanning the gap. From germline, CDR1 is SGHTA and CDR2 FQGTGA. The CDR3 coding sequence is TGTGCCAGCAGCGAGCAGCCGCACCCGAACACCGGGGAGCTGTTTTTT. Its translation: CASSEQPHPNTGELFF.

The genes are TRBV5-1 and TRBJ2-1; 8 bases line up with TRBD2. The V gene end was trimmed by 3 bases and the J gene end by 0 bases; junction bases not matched to a gene: 5. Germline values: CDR1 SGHRS, CDR2 YFSETQ. The length of the CDR3 is 16 residues. In DNA, the CDR3 is TGCGCCAGCAGCTCGCGGGGGGCCGTCTCCTACAATGAGCAGTTCTTC. As protein: CASSSRGAVSYNEQFF.

The chain employs TRBV4-3 and TRBJ1-2, with a tentative D call TRBD1 (6 bases). CDR3 size: 14 residues. Germline V CDR1 and CDR2: LGHNA, YSLEER. V was pared by 0 bases and J by 5 bases, with 10 bases between. This CDR3 reads CASSQEKGDYGYTF. The CDR3 bases are TGCGCCAGCAGCCAAGAGAAGGGGGATTATGGCTACACCTTC.

The chain has TRBV3-1 and TRBJ2-1; no clear D gene. Germline values: CDR1 LGHDT, CDR2 YNNKEL (reference sequence). V lost 0 bases and J lost 14, with 20 bases in between. There are 15 residues in the CDR3. CDR3: CASSQDRSPGATKFF. The CDR3 DNA reads as TGTGCCAGCAGCCAAGATAGGTCGCCGGGTGCAACTAAGTTCTTC.

This sequence joins TRBV20-1 and TRBJ2-1, with D tentatively TRBD1 (5 bases). The CDR3 extends over 11 amino acids. Trimming cost V 5 bases and J 9 bases, with 11 bases left between them. CDR1 is DFQATT and CDR2 is SNEGSKA in the germline V gene (reference sequence). Here the CDR3 reads CSAGHQGEQFF. Here the CDR3 DNA reads TGCAGTGCTGGCCACCAGGGTGAGCAGTTCTTC.

The V and J genes are TRBV25-1 and TRBJ2-3; 7 bases match TRBD2. CDR1 and CDR2 (germline): MGHDK, SYGVNS. This CDR3 comprises 14 residues. Trimming took 10 bases from V and 4 from J; bases not matched to a gene: 11. The CDR3 here is CAIGGTLDADTQYF. CDR3 bases: TGTGCCATCGGGGGGACTCTGGACGCAGATACGCAGTATTTT.

This clonotype has a handful of counts. The chain links TRBV6-6 to TRBJ2-7; 9 nucleotides align to TRBD1. The CDR3 is made up of 14 amino acids. The junction had 9 bases not matched to a gene; V was cut back by 5 bases and J by 7 bases. Germline lookup yields CDR1 MNHNY and CDR2 SVGAGI (reference sequence). The chain's CDR3 is CASSPLRTGEEQYF. CDR3 bases: TGTGCCAGCAGTCCCCTCCGGACAGGGGAGGAGCAGTACTTC.